This entry features one TCR beta chain sequence. CDR1 is LNHNV and CDR2 is YYDKDF in the germline V gene (reference sequence). Between the trimmed V and J ends, which lost 0 bases and 7 bases, there was a span of 18 bases. The CDR3 loop spans 17 amino acids. TCRdb's table, derived via immunoSEQ multiplex PCR, lists solely in-frame clones and lacks some. Of approximately 90,000 clones in the sample, 88% were seen once. The data were obtained in a study of OX40 agonist ivuxolimab in advanced cancers. The sequence derives from an adult with an advanced solid tumor such as melanoma, head and neck, liver or kidney cancer. This material consisted of CD4+ or CD8+ T cells sorted from blood, taken in a trial of the OX40 agonist ivuxolimab. The J gene is TRBJ2-2, the V gene TRBV15, with D possibly TRBD2 on 5 matching bases. The CDR3 is CATSREDTGFANGELFF. The CDR3 nucleotides read TGTGCCACCAGCAGAGAAGACACGGGGTTTGCGAACGGGGAGCTGTTTTTT.